Reported below is one T cell receptor (beta chain). Its antigen is unknown. This specimen comes from a study of T-cell memory formation after mild COVID-19. Study background: The two donors had largely donor-specific TCR clusters.

TCR alpha and TCR beta cDNA libraries carrying sample barcodes and UMIs came from 5'RACE with constant-segment primers. Via MiXCR, TCRdb re-called the 5' RACE reads, giving one row per CDR3 protein. The table lists 150,000 to 200,000 distinct CDR3 sequences, roughly 13% of them singletons, with about 3.6% in the top ten. The CDR3 extends over 16 amino acids. V shed 5 bases and J 2 bases; nucleotides not matched to a gene: 10. Findings of the study overall: Cross-reactive memory apparently joined, as some responding clones appeared in pre-infection memory. Clones that got smaller from day 15 to 85 had even CD4/CD8, while clones growing later tipped toward CD4+.

The receptor's source is a man aged 18 to 35 who had mild COVID-19 (a few samples of this study predate the infection). Cell type and time point are not known. This sequence joins TRBV12-3 or TRBV12-4 and TRBJ2-7; 9 nucleotides match TRBD2. The sequenced sample consisted of PBMCs or a T cell subset sorted from them (not recorded which). The CDR3 DNA reads TGTGCCAGCAGTCCCTCGGGACTAGCCCCCACCTACGAGCAGTACTTC. It translates to CASSPSGLAPTYEQYF.